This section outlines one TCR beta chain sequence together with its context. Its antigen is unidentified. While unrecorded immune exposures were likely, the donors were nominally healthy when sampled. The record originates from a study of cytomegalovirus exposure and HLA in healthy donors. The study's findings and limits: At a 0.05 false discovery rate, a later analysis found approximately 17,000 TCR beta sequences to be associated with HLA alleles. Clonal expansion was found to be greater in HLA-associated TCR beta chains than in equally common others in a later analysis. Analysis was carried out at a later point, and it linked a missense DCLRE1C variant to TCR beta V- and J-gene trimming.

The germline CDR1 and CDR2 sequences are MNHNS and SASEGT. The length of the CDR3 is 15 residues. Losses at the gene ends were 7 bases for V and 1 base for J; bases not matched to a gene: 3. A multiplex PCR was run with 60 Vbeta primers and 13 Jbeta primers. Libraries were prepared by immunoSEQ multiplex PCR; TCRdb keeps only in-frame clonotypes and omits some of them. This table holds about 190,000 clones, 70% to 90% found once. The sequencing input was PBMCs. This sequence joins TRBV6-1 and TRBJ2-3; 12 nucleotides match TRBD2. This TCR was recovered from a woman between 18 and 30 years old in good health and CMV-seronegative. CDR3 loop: CASTRTSGGTDTQYF. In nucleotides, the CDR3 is TGTGCCAGCACCCGGACTAGCGGGGGCACAGATACGCAGTATTTT.